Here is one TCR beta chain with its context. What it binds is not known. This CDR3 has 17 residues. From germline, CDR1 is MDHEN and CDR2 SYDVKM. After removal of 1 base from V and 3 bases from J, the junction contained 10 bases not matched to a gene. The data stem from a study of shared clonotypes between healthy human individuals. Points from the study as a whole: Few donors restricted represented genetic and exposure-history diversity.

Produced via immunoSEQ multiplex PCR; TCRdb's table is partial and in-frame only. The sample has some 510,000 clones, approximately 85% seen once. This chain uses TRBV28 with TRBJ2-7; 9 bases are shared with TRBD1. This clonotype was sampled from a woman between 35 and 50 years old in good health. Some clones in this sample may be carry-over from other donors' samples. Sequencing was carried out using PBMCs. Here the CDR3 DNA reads TGTGCCAGCAGTTTATTCGTCGGGACAGGGAGTCTCTACGAGCAGTACTTC. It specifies CASSLFVGTGSLYEQYF. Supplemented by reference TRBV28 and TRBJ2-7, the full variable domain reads DVKVTQSSRYLVKRTGEKVFLECVQDMDHENMFWYRQDPGLGLRLIYFSYDVKMKEKGDIPEGYSVSREKKERFSLILESASTNQTSMYLCASSLFVGTGSLYEQYFGPGTRLTVT.